The clone carrying this TCR beta chain showed up many times. This sample was included in a study of spatial heterogeneity in lung cancer. This CDR3 is built from 14 residues. The V gene's germline CDR1 is KGHDR and CDR2 SFDVKD. Trimming took 4 bases from V and 2 from J, leaving 10 bases between them. Time point meaning: sample taken at primary tumor resection. Tumor, nontumor lung or frozen PBMC supplied whole RNA that was sequenced unsorted. MiXCR was run by TCRdb on the 5' RACE reads, yielding one entry per CDR3 protein. This table holds about 61,000 distinct CDR3 sequences, about 5.9% found once. V usage is TRBV24-1 and J usage is TRBJ1-2, with D tentatively TRBD1 (5 bases). This clonotype originated in a female donor with early-stage non-small cell lung cancer. The sample consisted of PBMCs, taken at surgery. The CDR3 nucleotides read TGTGCCACCAGTGAGCTGGGACGGAACTATGGCTACACCTTC. Its translation is CATSELGRNYGYTF.